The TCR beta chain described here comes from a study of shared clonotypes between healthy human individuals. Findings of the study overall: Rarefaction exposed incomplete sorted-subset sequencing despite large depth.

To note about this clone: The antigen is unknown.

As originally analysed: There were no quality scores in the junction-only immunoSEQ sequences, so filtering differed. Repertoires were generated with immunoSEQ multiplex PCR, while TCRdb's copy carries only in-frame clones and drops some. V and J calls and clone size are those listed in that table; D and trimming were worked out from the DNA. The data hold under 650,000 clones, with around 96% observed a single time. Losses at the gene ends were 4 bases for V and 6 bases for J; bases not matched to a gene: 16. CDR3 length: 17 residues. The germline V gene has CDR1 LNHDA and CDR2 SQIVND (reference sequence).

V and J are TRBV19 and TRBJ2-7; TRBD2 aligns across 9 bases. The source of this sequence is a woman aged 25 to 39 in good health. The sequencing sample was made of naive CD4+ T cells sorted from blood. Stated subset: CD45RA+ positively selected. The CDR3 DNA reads TGTGCCAGTAGTAAAGGGGTGGGACTAGCCGGCGATCCCGAGCAGTACTTC. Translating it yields CASSKGVGLAGDPEQYF.